The entry that follows covers one T cell receptor (beta chain) sequence. Its antigen is currently not known. Qualities for individual bases were not recorded, and no much larger clone is one base off. Genomic DNA was extracted from sorted cells for sequencing of the TCRbeta CDR3 region. The immunoSEQ Assay was used to sequence the TCRbeta CDR3 regions. TCRdb obtained this table from immuneACCESS and retained in-frame rearrangements with V and J assigned. These tables miss some clones; where compared with another copy, unresolved V genes account for less than half of the shortfall, and the remainder is unexplained. The sample data list approximately 70,000 clones, and roughly 80% of these were observed just once. The ten biggest clones cover 6.5% to 7.5% of the sample. The sample comes from a study of OX40 agonist ivuxolimab in advanced cancers. Regarding the research as a whole: Ivuxolimab was an agonistic, fully human IgG2 monoclonal antibody directed against OX40 (CD134), a costimulatory receptor. Intravenous ivuxolimab was administered to patients every 2 weeks at six dose levels: 0.01, 0.1, 0.3, 1.5, 3 and 10 mg/kg. Among the roughly 52 dose-escalation patients, some 19 had hepatocellular carcinoma, approximately 15 melanoma, 9 renal cell carcinoma and 9 head and neck cancer. The dose-escalation cohort was 82.7% male with a mean age of roughly 60 years, ranging from roughly 20 to 80. Prior anti-PD-1, anti-PD-L1 or anti-CTLA-4 therapy was permitted, and 40% of dose-escalation patients had received checkpoint inhibitors. Partial responses occurred in three dose-escalation patients: two with cutaneous melanoma and one with hepatocellular carcinoma. The point of sequencing TCRbeta in the periphery was to test whether ivuxolimab changed TCR sequence diversity and drove clonal T-cell expansion. The paper describes the monotherapy dose-escalation part (N ≈ 49 patients) of the phase I trial of ivuxolimab. The full study reports these points: The antigen specificity of the clonally expanded peripheral T cells was not determined. Partial responders in the 0.1-3.0 mg/kg groups had among the lowest normalized peripheral clonal expansion, especially among CD8+ T cells. On average, CD8+ T cells showed more expanded clones than CD4+ T cells after ivuxolimab. Clonal expansion of both CD4+ and CD8+ blood T cells was observed from baseline to week 6 at doses 0.1 to 3.0 mg/kg. Low levels of normalized T-cell clonal expansion were also seen in some patients who did not respond.

Trimming takes 5 bases off V and 5 bases off J; junction bases not matched to a gene: 6. The CDR3 runs 16 residues from the cysteine to the phenylalanine. Only the CDR3 part of the read is kept: 48 bases, read in frame from the first base. Reading the germline V gene (reference sequence) gives CDR1 MNHEY and CDR2 SMNVEV. Patients with a history of autoimmune disease or receiving systemic immunosuppression were excluded from the trial. Peripheral blood for TCR sequencing was drawn from every dose cohort at baseline, at cycle 4 day 1 and at cycle 7 day 1. Samples came from an open-label, multicenter, first-in-human phase I dose-escalation trial of ivuxolimab. Adults with locally advanced or metastatic melanoma, renal cell carcinoma, hepatocellular carcinoma or head and neck squamous cell carcinoma were enrolled in the trial. Before TCR sequencing, CD4+ T cells and CD8+ T cells were sorted from peripheral blood as separate populations.

The sequence derives from an adult with an advanced solid tumor such as melanoma, head and neck, liver or kidney cancer. Sequencing was performed on CD4+ or CD8+ T cells sorted from blood, taken in a trial of the OX40 agonist ivuxolimab. The rearranged segments are TRBV27 and TRBJ2-1; 13 of the junction bases match TRBD2. The DNA is TGTGCCAGCAGTCGCAGACTAGCGGGAGGAAACAATGAGCAGTTCTTC. This codes for CASSRRLAGGNNEQFF.